This TCR beta chain was sequenced in a study of CD8 T cells in ankylosing spondylitis. General study findings and limits: Ankylosing spondylitis blood seemed to carry a telltale TCR beta motif made of seven or eight highly homologous variants. A CD8+ phenotype characterized the disease-linked clones, which were relatively rare in peripheral blood. Reactive arthritis synovial fluid and blood were previously reported to contain some motif variants. Reported data indicate significant enrichment of disease-linked clones within matched ankylosing spondylitis synovial fluid.

V was clipped by 0 bases and J by 5 bases, with 11 bases between them. The CDR3 loop spans 15 amino acids. Germline V gene lookup returns CDR1 SGDLS and CDR2 YYNGEE. This clonotype was counted ten times or more. Antigen unknown. TCRdb processed the 5' RACE reads anew with MiXCR; each CDR3 protein has one entry. The sample consists of over 95,000 distinct CDR3 sequences, about 8.5% of them appearing once. The V call is TRBV9, the J call TRBJ2-2; maybe TRBD1 (5 bases). The specimen was blood, either unsorted or a sorted T cell fraction (not recorded which). This clonotype was sampled from a male donor with ankylosing spondylitis or in good health (not recorded which). CDR3 bases: TGTGCCAGCAGCGTAGCGGGCAGGACAACCGGGGAGCTGTTTTTT. It translates to CASSVAGRTTGELFF.